The rows below give T cell receptor beta chains drawn from one sample of a study of Tregs in tolerant kidney transplant recipients. TCRdb keeps only in-frame clones here, not all; method: immunoSEQ multiplex PCR. The data show over 55,000 clones, around 83% seen once. What was sequenced was CD4+ T cells from blood. The receptors originated from a human donor in good health. CDR3s include the opening cysteine and the closing phenylalanine or tryptophan. D genes are given only for firm matches. The size of a clone is reported for some rows only, either as once, few or many, or as a class for expanded clones.

cdr3_aa,cdr3_nt,cdr3_length,clone_size,j_call,v_call,d_call
CASSTGNVNQPQHF,TGTGCCAGCAGCACAGGGAATGTCAATCAGCCCCAGCATTTT,14,NA,TRBJ1-5,TRBV4-2,NA
CASSPSSGARSETQYF,TGCGCCAGCAGTCCCTCAAGCGGGGCCCGCTCTGAGACCCAGTACTTC,16,NA,TRBJ2-5,TRBV23-1,TRBD2
CASSLQGAAGELFF,TGTGCCAGCAGTCTGCAGGGGGCAGCCGGGGAGCTGTTTTTT,14,NA,TRBJ2-2,TRBV5-4,TRBD1
CASSLAPTSGGLAGEQFF,TGTGCCAGCAGCTTAGCCCCCACTAGCGGGGGGCTAGCGGGTGAGCAGTTCTTC,18,NA,TRBJ2-1,TRBV11-2,TRBD2
CASSLGASGGQDTQYF,TGCGCCAGCAGCTTGGGGGCTAGCGGGGGCCAAGATACGCAGTATTTT,16,NA,TRBJ2-3,TRBV5-1,TRBD2
CASSHLDEAFF,TGTGCCAGCAGCCATCTGGACGAAGCTTTCTTT,11,NA,TRBJ1-1,TRBV14,NA
CASSEWRTGGTEAFF,TGTGCCAGCAGTGAATGGCGAACAGGGGGCACTGAAGCTTTCTTT,15,NA,TRBJ1-1,TRBV25-1,TRBD1
CASSLVTFVTEAFF,TGTGCCAGCAGCTTAGTAACCTTCGTTACTGAAGCTTTCTTT,14,few,TRBJ1-1,TRBV7-2,NA
CSVEDRVGNTIYF,TGCAGCGTAGAGGACAGGGTTGGAAACACCATATATTTT,13,NA,TRBJ1-3,TRBV29-1,TRBD1
CASSQWGQNTEAFF,TGCGCCAGCAGCCAATGGGGACAGAACACTGAAGCTTTCTTT,14,NA,TRBJ1-1,TRBV4-1,NA
CATSRMAGANTEAFF,TGTGCCACCAGCAGAATGGCAGGGGCGAACACTGAAGCTTTCTTT,15,NA,TRBJ1-1,TRBV15,NA
CASSSYYGELFF,TGTGCCAGCAGCTCGTACTACGGGGAGCTGTTTTTT,12,NA,TRBJ2-2,TRBV7-2,NA
CASSVAPGTGPQHF,TGTGCCAGCAGCGTAGCGCCTGGCACTGGGCCCCAGCATTTT,14,NA,TRBJ1-5,TRBV9,NA
CSVEGQRDEQFF,TGCAGCGTTGAGGGTCAAAGGGATGAGCAGTTCTTC,12,NA,TRBJ2-1,TRBV29-1,NA
CASSLGPVAASSYNEQFF,TGTGCCAGCAGCTTAGGTCCCGTAGCGGCAAGCTCCTACAATGAGCAGTTCTTC,18,NA,TRBJ2-1,TRBV7-2,NA
CASSLPAVQAFF,TGTGCCAGCAGCTTACCGGCAGTACAAGCTTTCTTT,12,NA,TRBJ1-1,TRBV7-8,NA
CASSPLYAGSDQPQHF,TGTGCCAGCAGTCCTTTATATGCAGGGAGTGATCAGCCCCAGCATTTT,16,NA,TRBJ1-5,TRBV28,NA
CASSPDRGRDSNQPQHF,TGTGCCAGCAGCCCGGACAGGGGGCGGGATAGCAATCAGCCCCAGCATTTT,17,NA,TRBJ1-5,TRBV21-1,NA
CASSRSSPLGTDTQYF,TGTGCCAGTAGTAGGTCGAGCCCATTAGGCACAGATACGCAGTATTTT,16,NA,TRBJ2-3,TRBV19,NA
CASRIYFLDGYTF,TGCGCCAGCAGGATTTATTTTCTTGATGGCTACACCTTC,13,NA,TRBJ1-2,TRBV5-1,NA
CASSPSGGATGELFF,TGTGCCAGCAGCCCTAGCGGGGGGGCCACCGGGGAGCTGTTTTTT,15,NA,TRBJ2-2,TRBV7-2,TRBD2
CATSRVPGANFQETQYF,TGTGCCACCAGCAGAGTGCCAGGCGCAAACTTCCAAGAGACCCAGTACTTC,17,NA,TRBJ2-5,TRBV15,NA
CASSQAIQGWSPLHF,TGTGCCAGCAGCCAAGCTATTCAGGGGTGGTCACCCCTCCACTTT,15,NA,TRBJ1-6,TRBV4-2,NA
CASSFRDEKLFF,TGTGCCAGTAGCTTTAGAGATGAAAAACTGTTTTTT,12,once,TRBJ1-4,TRBV19,NA